A single T cell receptor beta chain is shown here with its context. These data come from a study of esophageal squamous cell carcinoma under preoperative chemotherapy. Each CDR3 protein gets one entry after TCRdb re-called the PCR reads with MiXCR. In the table there are about 9,600 distinct CDR3 sequences, over 40% of which are singletons. Time point here: after preoperative PTX-NDP chemotherapy. The sequence was obtained from a human donor with esophageal squamous cell carcinoma. The donor label of this sample is uncertain. Sample collection occurred from a patient given preoperative chemotherapy.

CDR3 residues: CASSEFVGRGNEQFF. Here the CDR3 DNA reads TGTGCCAGCAGTGAATTTGTCGGGAGGGGAAATGAGCAGTTCTTC. The rearrangement uses TRBV6-1 and TRBJ2-1; 8 bases map to TRBD2. Germline V gene data show CDR1 as MNHNS and CDR2 as SASEGT. The CDR3 extends over 15 amino acids. Trimming cost V 2 bases and J 7 bases; bases outside gene matches: 7.